The clone carrying this T cell receptor beta chain was seen a single time. The sample comes from a study of blood T cell repertoires in COVID-19. TCRdb keeps only in-frame clones here, not all; method: immunoSEQ multiplex PCR. Of about 300,000 clones listed, over 75% are singletons. The sequence was collected from a woman aged 18-30 years who had recovered from COVID-19. Sequenced input: PBMCs or T cells enriched from blood (not recorded which).

The CDR3 bases are TGTGCCAGCAGCCCTGGGGCGGTTTACGAGCAGTACTTC. Its protein is CASSPGAVYEQYF. V is TRBV5-6 and J is TRBJ2-7; TRBD1 might be the D (5 bases). The germline gives CDR1 SGHDT, CDR2 YYEEEE. The CDR3 is made up of 13 amino acids. V was clipped by 4 bases and J by 4 bases, with 12 bases between them. The full variable domain, with the rest looked up from reference TRBV5-6 and TRBJ2-7, is DAGVTQSPTHLIKTRGQQVTLRCSPKSGHDTVSWYQQALGQGPQFIFQYYEEEERQRGNFPDRFSGHQFPNYSSELNVNALLLGDSALYLCASSPGAVYEQYFGPGTRLTVT.